A single T cell receptor (beta chain) is shown here with its context. At one boundary the junction diverges from the germline segment, which might be a read error. This sample stems from a study of blood T cells in healthy people across ages. Sample-barcoded 5' priming and a J-beta primer mix drove a second PCR of roughly 6 to 12 cycles. TCRdb redid the calling of the 5' RACE reads with MiXCR, one entry per CDR3 protein. The sample has about 1.8 million distinct CDR3 sequences; roughly 50% are singletons. The CDR3 length is 16 residues. Germline loops: CDR1 LNHNV, CDR2 YYDKDF (reference sequence). The receptor's source is a woman in her 40s in good health. The chain recombines TRBV15 with TRBJ2-1, with 7 bases matching TRBD1. The sequenced material came from blood. Here the CDR3 DNA reads TGTGCCACCAACAGAGATAGGGACAGCACCTACAATGAGCAGTTCTTC. Translated, it gives CATNRDRDSTYNEQFF. The variable domain in full, completed from reference TRBV15 and TRBJ2-1, reads DAMVIQNPRYQVTQFGKPVTLSCSQTLNHNVMYWYQQKSSQAPKLLFHYYDKDFNNEADTPDNFQSRRPNTSFCFLDIRSPGLGDTAMYLCATNRDRDSTYNEQFFGPGTRLTVL.